The 12 T cell receptor beta chains below were found in one sample sequenced in a study of regulatory T cells in long-lasting Graves disease. Described time point: newly diagnosed GD, antithyroid drugs for less than 3 months. Construction of the TCR library relied on RNA isolated from PBMCs. Researchers made TCR beta libraries by using iRepertoire HTBI primers and running Arm-PCR on CDR3 regions. TCRdb itself ran the multiplex PCR reads through MiXCR, one entry per CDR3 protein. The table has some 340,000 distinct CDR3 sequences, 12% seen once. This sample was also put to use in a study of T cells in Graves' hyperthyroidism and ophthalmopathy.

The sample here was peripheral blood mononuclear cells (PBMCs), taken at new diagnosis, from a patient treated with antithyroid drugs. All receptors come from a woman aged 18-35 years with Graves disease.

In this sample, this clonotype turned up a few times. The V and J genes are TRBV12-3 or TRBV12-4 and TRBJ2-1; 12 bases are a match to TRBD2. The CDR3 spans 17 residues. V lost 3 bases and J lost 5; bases outside the gene matches: 8. CDR3 residues: CASSFSSGRGRHNEQFF. CDR3 bases: TGTGCCAGCAGTTTCTCTAGCGGGAGGGGGAGACACAATGAGCAGTTCTTC.

The rearrangement uses TRBV27 and TRBJ1-1, with no clear D. CDR1 MNHEY and CDR2 SMNVEV come from the germline V gene (reference sequence). V was cut by 5 bases and J by 4 bases, with 14 bases left in between. The CDR3 totals 14 residues. The CDR3 coding sequence is TGTGCCAGCAGTATTCGACCCCGGGTCACTGAAGCTTTCTTT. This codes for CASSIRPRVTEAFF.

This clonotype was seen at least ten times. CDR3 loop: CASSGGGGELFF. In nucleotides, the CDR3 is TGTGCCAGTTCAGGGGGGGGAGGGGAGCTGTTTTTT. The genes are TRBV27 and TRBJ2-2, with D perhaps TRBD1 or TRBD2 (7 bases each). The V gene's germline CDR1 is MNHEY and CDR2 SMNVEV (reference sequence). Trimming removed 9 bases from V and 8 bases from J, with 13 bases in between. This CDR3 comprises 12 residues.

This clonotype was counted at least ten times. The V gene is TRBV10-2, the J gene TRBJ2-5; 8 positions agree with TRBD1. The CDR3 spans 14 residues. The germline V gene encodes CDR1 WSHSY and CDR2 SAAADI. J gave up 5 bases and V 7 bases, and 9 bases lay outside the gene matches. The CDR3 DNA follows: TGCGCCAGCATAGGCAGGGGGCGTTGGGAGACCCAGTACTTC. Translation gives CASIGRGRWETQYF.

This clonotype appeared a few times. The rearrangement links TRBV30 to TRBJ2-1; possibly TRBD2 for D (7 bases). V dropped 4 bases and J dropped 4 bases, with 20 bases sitting between them. The CDR3 extends over 16 amino acids. Germline values: CDR1 GTSNPN, CDR2 SVGIG (reference sequence). CDR3 in amino acids: CAWKPNGGGPYNEQFF. The CDR3 coding sequence is TGTGCCTGGAAGCCTAACGGCGGGGGCCCGTACAATGAGCAGTTCTTC.

This clonotype was detected many times. V gene TRBV2 combines with J gene TRBJ2-1; no clear D gene. CDR3 size: 13 residues. Trimming removed 5 bases from V and 7 bases from J, with 12 bases in between. Germline V gene lookup returns CDR1 SNHLY and CDR2 FYNNEI. The CDR3 DNA sequence: TGTGCCAGCAGTCTTTTTCCCTCGAATGAGCAGTTCTTC. As protein: CASSLFPSNEQFF.

This clonotype was seen repeatedly, ten times or more. This chain links TRBV7-2 with TRBJ2-2, with 14 bases lining up with TRBD2. Per the germline V gene, CDR1 is SGHTA and CDR2 is FQGNSA. CDR3 length: 18 residues. Trimming took 1 base from V and 6 from J; bases not matched to a gene: 7. Here the CDR3 reads CASSLDPTSGGDAGELFF. The CDR3 coding sequence is TGTGCCAGCAGCTTAGATCCGACTAGCGGGGGGGACGCCGGGGAGCTGTTTTTT.

Only a few counts were recorded for this clonotype. The chain links TRBV29-1 to TRBJ1-5; D is undetermined. V was clipped by 4 bases and J by 4 bases, with 11 bases between them. Germline V CDR1 and CDR2: SQVTM, ANQGSEA. This CDR3 is 13 amino acids long. CDR3 DNA sequence: TGCAGCGTTGGGTGGAGGGTGAATCAGCCCCAGCATTTT. Translated, it gives CSVGWRVNQPQHF.

V is TRBV6-1 and J is TRBJ2-1; possibly TRBD1 for D (6 bases). Germline CDR1 MNHNS, CDR2 SASEGT. V was shortened by 4 bases and J by 12 bases, with 13 bases between the two germline ends. The CDR3 runs 12 residues. The CDR3 is CASSGQDAAQFF. The CDR3 DNA follows: TGTGCCAGCAGTGGACAGGACGCGGCGCAGTTCTTC.

This clonotype was seen only a few times. The chain recombines TRBV7-2 with TRBJ2-3, with TRBD2 matching over 11 bases. The V gene's germline CDR1 is SGHTA and CDR2 FQGNSA. The V gene end was trimmed by 5 bases and the J gene end by 4 bases; junction bases not matched to a gene: 8. This CDR3 has 16 amino acids. The CDR3 region is CASSDRTSGSADTQYF. Here the CDR3 DNA reads TGTGCCAGCAGCGATAGGACTAGCGGGTCTGCAGATACGCAGTATTTT.

This clonotype was picked up many times. The chain combines TRBV6-1 with TRBJ1-2; the D gene is possibly TRBD1 (6 bases). CDR3 length equals 13 residues. V shed 10 bases and J shed 0 bases, with 12 bases lying between them. The germline gives CDR1 MNHNS, CDR2 SASEGT. The CDR3: CATYRVANYGYTF. The CDR3 bases are TGTGCCACATACAGGGTTGCTAACTATGGCTACACCTTC.

This clonotype was seen ten or more times. This sequence joins TRBV12-3 or TRBV12-4 and TRBJ1-1; perhaps TRBD1 as D (5 bases). V dropped 3 bases and J dropped 5 bases, with 13 bases sitting between them. The CDR3 has 14 residues. Here the CDR3 reads CASSFGRGSTEAFF. Here the CDR3 DNA reads TGTGCCAGCAGTTTCGGGCGGGGGTCGACTGAAGCTTTCTTT.